This paragraph reports one T cell receptor beta chain. Its antigen is still unknown. Trimming shortened V by 2 bases and J by 1 base, and 5 bases separated the two germline ends. CDR1 MNHEY and CDR2 SVGAGI come from the germline V gene. The CDR3 extends over 13 amino acids. The PCR employed 60 Vbeta primers together with 13 Jbeta primers. Only in-frame clones appear in the TCRdb table, and some are missing; sequencing was by immunoSEQ multiplex PCR. This table holds around 52,000 clones. The record originates from a study of cytomegalovirus exposure and HLA in healthy donors. Study outcomes and limitations: As a later analysis showed, a missense DCLRE1C variant was linked to trimming of TCR beta V- and J-genes. It was confirmed in vitro that three of the CMV-associated chains were specific for CMV antigens.

This cohort consisted of healthy bone marrow donors. Sequencing was carried out using PBMCs. The rearrangement uses TRBV6-5 and TRBJ1-1; D unresolved. The TCR originated in a man between 35 and 55 years old in good health and CMV-seropositive. The CDR3 bases are TGTGCCAGCAGTTACGGCGGGAACACTGAAGCTTTCTTT. Protein product: CASSYGGNTEAFF.